This T cell receptor beta chain appears in the sequencing data of a study of PD-L1 blockade in urothelial cancer. Overall study context: Starting in about 2014, patients were given atezolizumab (1,200 mg intravenously every 3 weeks). Analyses were performed on blood at 3 weeks after treatment start (the second dose) and at 6 weeks.

The trim removed 4 bases at V and 4 bases at J, leaving 5 bases unmatched. CDR3 length: 14 residues. The V gene's germline CDR1 is MNHEY and CDR2 SVGAGI. This clone was seen a single time. Patients each gave 1 to 8 samples, pretreatment and on-treatment. Some clones are missing from TCRdb's copy, which holds only in-frame ones; the method was immunoSEQ multiplex PCR. The table includes some 80,000 clones, 87% detected once. The source material was PBMCs, sampled around atezolizumab (anti-PD-L1) treatment. The gene calls are TRBV6-5 and TRBJ1-1; 8 nucleotides match TRBD1. The clonotype was recovered from a woman aged 65 to 85 with urothelial cancer. CDR3 loop: CASSSQGVGTEAFF. The CDR3 region has the DNA TGTGCCAGCAGTTCACAGGGGGTGGGCACTGAAGCTTTCTTT.